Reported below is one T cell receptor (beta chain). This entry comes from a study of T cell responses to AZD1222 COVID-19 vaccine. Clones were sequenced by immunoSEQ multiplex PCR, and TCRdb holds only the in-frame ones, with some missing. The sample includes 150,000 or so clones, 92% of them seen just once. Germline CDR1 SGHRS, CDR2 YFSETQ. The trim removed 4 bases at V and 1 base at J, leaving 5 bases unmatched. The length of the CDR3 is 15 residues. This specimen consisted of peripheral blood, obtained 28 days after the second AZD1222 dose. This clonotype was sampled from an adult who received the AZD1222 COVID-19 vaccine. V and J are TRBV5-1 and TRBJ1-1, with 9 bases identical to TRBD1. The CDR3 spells CASSTGQGKNTEAFF. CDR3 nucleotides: TGCGCCAGCAGCACGGGACAGGGAAAGAACACTGAAGCTTTCTTT.